This TCR beta chain was recorded in a study of beta chain features in type 1 diabetes. Points from the study as a whole: A moderate, significant TCRB CDR3 shortening appeared in type 1 diabetes across four CD4+ subsets.

Sequencing targeted expressed TCRB transcripts, as all isolated RNA had been reverse transcribed. Some clones are missing from TCRdb's copy, which holds only in-frame ones; the method was immunoSEQ multiplex PCR. In the table there are hundreds of thousands of clones, roughly 15% of which are singletons. All of the sorted populations showed purity greater than 95%. This clone turned up a few times. The target antigen is unknown. Germline trimming cut 2 bases from V and 0 bases from J; bases unmatched to any gene: 13. Germline CDR1 and CDR2: SGHRS and YFSETQ. CDR3 size: 20 residues. The chain links TRBV5-1 to TRBJ2-6; the match to TRBD1 covers 8 bases. The sequenced sample was naive CD4+ T cells from blood. The TCR comes from a man younger than 30 in good health. The CDR3 loop reads CASSFRLGQGSLSGANVLTF. As DNA, the CDR3 is TGCGCCAGCAGCTTTCGACTCGGACAGGGCTCCCTCTCTGGGGCCAACGTCCTGACTTTC.